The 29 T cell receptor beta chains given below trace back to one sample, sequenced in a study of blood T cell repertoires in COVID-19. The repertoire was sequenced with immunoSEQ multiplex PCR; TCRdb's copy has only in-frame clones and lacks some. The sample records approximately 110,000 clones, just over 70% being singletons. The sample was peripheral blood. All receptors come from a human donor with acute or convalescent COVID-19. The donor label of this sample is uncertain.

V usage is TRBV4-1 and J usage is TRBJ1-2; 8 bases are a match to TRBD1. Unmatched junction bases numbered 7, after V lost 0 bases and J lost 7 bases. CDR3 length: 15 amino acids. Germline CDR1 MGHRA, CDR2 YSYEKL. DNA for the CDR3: TGCGCCAGCAGCCAAGATCAGGGGGCTTCGGGTGGCTACACCTTC. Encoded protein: CASSQDQGASGGYTF.

In nucleotides, the CDR3 is TGTGCCAGTAGTATGGGACAGGGGAGGGGATATAGCAATCAGCCCCAGCATTTT. Translated, it gives CASSMGQGRGYSNQPQHF. The chain uses TRBV19 and TRBJ1-5; 10 bases agree with TRBD1. This CDR3 spans 18 amino acids. From germline, CDR1 is LNHDA and CDR2 SQIVND (reference sequence). With 3 bases clipped from V and 0 bases from J, the junction kept 8 bases outside the gene matches.

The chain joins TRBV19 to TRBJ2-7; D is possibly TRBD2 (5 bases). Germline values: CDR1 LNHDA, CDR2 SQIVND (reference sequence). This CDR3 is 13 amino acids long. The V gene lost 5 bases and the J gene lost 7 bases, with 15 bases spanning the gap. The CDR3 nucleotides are TGTGCCAGTAGTGATCTCGGATCGGGGGAGCAGTACGTC. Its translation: CASSDLGSGEQYV.

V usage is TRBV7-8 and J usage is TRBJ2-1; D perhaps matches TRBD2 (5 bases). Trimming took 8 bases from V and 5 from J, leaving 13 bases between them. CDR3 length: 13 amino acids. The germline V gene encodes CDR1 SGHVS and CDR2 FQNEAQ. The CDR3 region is CASWNRRDNEQFF. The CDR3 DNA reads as TGTGCCAGCTGGAATCGGCGGGACAATGAGCAGTTCTTC.

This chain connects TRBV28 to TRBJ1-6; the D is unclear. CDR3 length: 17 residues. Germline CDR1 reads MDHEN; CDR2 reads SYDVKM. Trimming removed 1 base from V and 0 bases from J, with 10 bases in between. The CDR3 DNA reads TGTGCCAGCAGTTTATTCGAAGCACTCTCCTATAATTCACCCCTCCACTTT. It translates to CASSLFEALSYNSPLHF.

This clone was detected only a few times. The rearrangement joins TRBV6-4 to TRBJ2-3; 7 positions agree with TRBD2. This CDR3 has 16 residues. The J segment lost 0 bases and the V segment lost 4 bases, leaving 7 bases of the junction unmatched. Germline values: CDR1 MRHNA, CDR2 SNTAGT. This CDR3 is CASSALGGGSTDTQYF. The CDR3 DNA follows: TGTGCCAGCAGTGCCCTGGGGGGGGGAAGCACAGATACGCAGTATTTT.

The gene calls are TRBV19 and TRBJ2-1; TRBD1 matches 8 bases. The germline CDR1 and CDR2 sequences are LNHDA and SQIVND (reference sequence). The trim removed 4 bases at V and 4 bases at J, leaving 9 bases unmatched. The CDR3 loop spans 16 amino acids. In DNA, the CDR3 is TGTGCCAGTAGTACCACCCGGACAGGGTTGTACAATGAGCAGTTCTTC. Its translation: CASSTTRTGLYNEQFF.

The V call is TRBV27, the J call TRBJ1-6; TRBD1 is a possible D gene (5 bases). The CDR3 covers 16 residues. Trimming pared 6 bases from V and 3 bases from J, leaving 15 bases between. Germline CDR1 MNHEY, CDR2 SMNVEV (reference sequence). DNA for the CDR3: TGTGCCAGCAGACCCCCTACAGGAAACTATAATTCACCCCTCCACTTT. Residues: CASRPPTGNYNSPLHF.

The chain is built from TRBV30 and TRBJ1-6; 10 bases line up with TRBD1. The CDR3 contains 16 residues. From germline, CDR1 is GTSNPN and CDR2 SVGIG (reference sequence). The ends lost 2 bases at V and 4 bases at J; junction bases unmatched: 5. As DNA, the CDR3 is TGTGCCTGGAGTCCACGGGACAGGGGTTATAATTCACCCCTCCACTTT. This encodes CAWSPRDRGYNSPLHF. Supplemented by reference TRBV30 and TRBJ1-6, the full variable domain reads SQTIHQWPATLVQPVGSPLSLECTVEGTSNPNLYWYRQAAGRGLQLLFYSVGIGQISSEVPQNLSASRPQDRQFILSSKKLLLSDSGFYLCAWSPRDRGYNSPLHFGNGTRLTVT.

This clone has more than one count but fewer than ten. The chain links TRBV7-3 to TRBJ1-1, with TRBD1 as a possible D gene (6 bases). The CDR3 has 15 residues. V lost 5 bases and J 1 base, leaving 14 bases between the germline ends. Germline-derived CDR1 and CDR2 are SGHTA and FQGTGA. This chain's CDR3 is CASSEGGYQNTEAFF. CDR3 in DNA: TGTGCCAGCAGCGAAGGGGGTTATCAGAACACTGAAGCTTTCTTT. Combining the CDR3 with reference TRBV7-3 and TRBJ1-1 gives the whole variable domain GAGVSQTPSNKVTEKGKYVELRCDPISGHTALYWYRQSLGQGPEFLIYFQGTGAADDSGLPNDRFFAVRPEGSVSTLKIQRTERGDSAVYLCASSEGGYQNTEAFFGQGTRLTVV.

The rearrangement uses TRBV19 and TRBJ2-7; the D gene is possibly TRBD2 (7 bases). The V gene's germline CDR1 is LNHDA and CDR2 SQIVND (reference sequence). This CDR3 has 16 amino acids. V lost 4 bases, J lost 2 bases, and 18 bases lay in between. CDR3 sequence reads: CASSKVGGVAPYEQYV. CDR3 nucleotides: TGTGCCAGTAGTAAGGTAGGGGGGGTTGCCCCCTACGAGCAGTACGTC.

For the CDR3, the DNA is TGTGCCAGCAGTTACTCGGGGGGGGCCTACAATGAGCAGTTCTTC. Amino acid sequence: CASSYSGGAYNEQFF. The gene calls are TRBV6-5 and TRBJ2-1; 7 bases agree with TRBD2. J lost 2 bases, V lost 0 bases, and 1 base had no gene match. The CDR3 has 15 amino acids. The germline gives CDR1 MNHEY, CDR2 SVGAGI.

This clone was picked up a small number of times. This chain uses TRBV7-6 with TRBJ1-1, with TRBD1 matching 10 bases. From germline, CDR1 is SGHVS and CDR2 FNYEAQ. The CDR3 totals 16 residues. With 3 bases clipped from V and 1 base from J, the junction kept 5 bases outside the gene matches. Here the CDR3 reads CASSFRQGAPNTEAFF. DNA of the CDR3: TGTGCCAGCAGCTTTCGACAGGGGGCCCCGAACACTGAAGCTTTCTTT.

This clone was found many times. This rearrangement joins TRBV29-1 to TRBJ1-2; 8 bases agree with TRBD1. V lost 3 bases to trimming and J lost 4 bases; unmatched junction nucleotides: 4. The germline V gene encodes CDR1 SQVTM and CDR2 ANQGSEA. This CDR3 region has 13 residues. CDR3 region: CSVDRGRSYGYTF. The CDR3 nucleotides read TGCAGCGTTGACAGGGGGCGCAGCTATGGCTACACCTTC.

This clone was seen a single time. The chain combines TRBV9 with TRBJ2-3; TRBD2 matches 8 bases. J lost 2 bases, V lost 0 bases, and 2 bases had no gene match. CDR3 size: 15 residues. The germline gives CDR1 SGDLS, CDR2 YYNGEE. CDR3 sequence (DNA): TGTGCCAGCAGCGTAGCACTAGCGGCCACAGATACGCAGTATTTT. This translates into CASSVALAATDTQYF.

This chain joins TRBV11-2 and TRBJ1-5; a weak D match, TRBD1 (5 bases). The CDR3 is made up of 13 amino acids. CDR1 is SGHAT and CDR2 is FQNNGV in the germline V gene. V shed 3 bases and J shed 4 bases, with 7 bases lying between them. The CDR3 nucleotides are TGTGCCAGCAGCTTGGGGCCGAATCAGCCCCAGCATTTT. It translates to CASSLGPNQPQHF.

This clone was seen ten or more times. In nucleotides, the CDR3 is TGTGCCAGCAGCCCACAGGACAGGGGGACTCGAGCTTTCTTT. Protein product: CASSPQDRGTRAFF. The rearrangement joins TRBV11-2 to TRBJ1-1, with TRBD1 matching 10 bases. The CDR3 length is 14 residues. The V segment lost 5 bases and the J segment 10 bases; nucleotides outside the gene matches: 10. The germline V gene has CDR1 SGHAT and CDR2 FQNNGV.

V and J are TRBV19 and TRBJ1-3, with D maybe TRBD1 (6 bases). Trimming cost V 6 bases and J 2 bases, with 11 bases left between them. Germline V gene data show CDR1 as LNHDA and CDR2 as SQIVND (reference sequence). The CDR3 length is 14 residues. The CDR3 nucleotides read TGTGCCAGTAGGCCAGGGGTTACTGGAAACACCATATATTTT. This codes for CASRPGVTGNTIYF.

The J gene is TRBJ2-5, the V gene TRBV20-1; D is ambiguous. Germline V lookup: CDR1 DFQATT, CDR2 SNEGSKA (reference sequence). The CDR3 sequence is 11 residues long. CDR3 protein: CSAPSSRTQYF. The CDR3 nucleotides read TGCAGCGCACCGTCATCGAGGACCCAGTACTTC.

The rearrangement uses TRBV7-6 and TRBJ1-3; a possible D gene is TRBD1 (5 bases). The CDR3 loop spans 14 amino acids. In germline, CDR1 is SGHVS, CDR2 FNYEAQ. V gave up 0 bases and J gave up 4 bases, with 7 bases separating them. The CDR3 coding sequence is TGTGCCAGCAGCTTAGCCAGGGAAGGAAACACCATATATTTT. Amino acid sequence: CASSLAREGNTIYF.

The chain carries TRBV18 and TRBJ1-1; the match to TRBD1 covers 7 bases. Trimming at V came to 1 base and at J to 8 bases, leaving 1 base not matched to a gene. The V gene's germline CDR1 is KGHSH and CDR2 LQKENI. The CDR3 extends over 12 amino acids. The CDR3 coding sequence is TGTGCCAGCTCACCACGACAGGGAGAAGCTTTCTTT. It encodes CASSPRQGEAFF. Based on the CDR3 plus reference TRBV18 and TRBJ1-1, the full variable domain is NAGVMQNPRHLVRRRGQEARLRCSPMKGHSHVYWYRQLPEEGLKFMVYLQKENIIDESGMPKERFSAEFPKEGPSILRIQQVVRGDSAAYFCASSPRQGEAFFGQGTRLTVV.

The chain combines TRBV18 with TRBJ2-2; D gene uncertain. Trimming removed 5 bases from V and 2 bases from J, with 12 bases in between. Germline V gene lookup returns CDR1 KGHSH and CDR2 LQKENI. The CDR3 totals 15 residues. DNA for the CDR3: TGTGCCAGCTCATCCCCCCTAGTCAACACCGGGGAGCTGTTTTTT. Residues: CASSSPLVNTGELFF.

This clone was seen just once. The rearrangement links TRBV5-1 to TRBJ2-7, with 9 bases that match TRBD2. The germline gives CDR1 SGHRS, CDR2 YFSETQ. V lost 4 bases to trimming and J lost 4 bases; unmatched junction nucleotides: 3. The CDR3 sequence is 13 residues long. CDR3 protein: CASSPGLAYEQYF. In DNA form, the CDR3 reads TGCGCCAGCAGCCCGGGACTAGCATACGAGCAGTACTTC. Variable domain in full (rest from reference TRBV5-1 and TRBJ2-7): KAGVTQTPRYLIKTRGQQVTLSCSPISGHRSVSWYQQTPGQGLQFLFEYFSETQRNKGNFPGRFSGRQFSNSRSEMNVSTLELGDSALYLCASSPGLAYEQYFGPGTRLTVT.

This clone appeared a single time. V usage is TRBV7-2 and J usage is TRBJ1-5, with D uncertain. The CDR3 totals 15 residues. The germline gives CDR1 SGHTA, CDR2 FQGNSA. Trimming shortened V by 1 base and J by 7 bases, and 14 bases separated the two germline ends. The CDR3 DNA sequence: TGTGCCAGCAGCTTAGAATCAGGCAAGGCGCAGCCCCAGCATTTT. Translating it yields CASSLESGKAQPQHF. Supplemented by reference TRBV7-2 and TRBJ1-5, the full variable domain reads GAGVSQSPSNKVTEKGKDVELRCDPISGHTALYWYRQSLGQGLEFLIYFQGNSAPDKSGLPSDRFSAERTGGSVSTLTIQRTQQEDSAVYLCASSLESGKAQPQHFGDGTRLSIL.

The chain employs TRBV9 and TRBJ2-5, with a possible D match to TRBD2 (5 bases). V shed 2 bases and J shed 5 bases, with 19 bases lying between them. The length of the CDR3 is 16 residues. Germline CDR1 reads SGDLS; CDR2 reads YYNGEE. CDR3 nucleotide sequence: TGTGCCAGCAGCGTGCAGACGGGAACCCTGGGGGAGACCCAGTACTTC. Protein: CASSVQTGTLGETQYF.

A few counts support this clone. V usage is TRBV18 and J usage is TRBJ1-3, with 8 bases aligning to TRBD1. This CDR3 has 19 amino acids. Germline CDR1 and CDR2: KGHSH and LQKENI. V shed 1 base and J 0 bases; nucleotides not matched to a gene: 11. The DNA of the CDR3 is TGTGCCAGCTCACCACGTATGTTGCAGGGGGCGCGCTCTGGAAACACCATATATTTT. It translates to CASSPRMLQGARSGNTIYF.

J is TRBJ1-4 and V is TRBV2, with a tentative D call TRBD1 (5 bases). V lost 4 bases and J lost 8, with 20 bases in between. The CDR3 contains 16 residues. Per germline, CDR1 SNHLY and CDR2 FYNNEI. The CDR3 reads CASSGQVRQNREKLFF. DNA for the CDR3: TGTGCCAGCAGTGGTCAAGTGCGACAGAATAGGGAAAAACTGTTTTTT. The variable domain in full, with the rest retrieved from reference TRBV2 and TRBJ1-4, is EPEVTQTPSHQVTQMGQEVILRCVPISNHLYFYWYRQILGQKVEFLVSFYNNEISEKSEIFDDQFSVERPDGSNFTLKIRSTKLEDSAMYFCASSGQVRQNREKLFFGSGTQLSVL.

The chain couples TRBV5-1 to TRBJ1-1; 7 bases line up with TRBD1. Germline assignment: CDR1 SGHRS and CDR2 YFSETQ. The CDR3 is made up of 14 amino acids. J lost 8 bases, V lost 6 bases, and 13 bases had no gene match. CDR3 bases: TGCGCCAGCACCTCCCCGGACCGGGACAGCGAAGCTTTCTTT. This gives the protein CASTSPDRDSEAFF.

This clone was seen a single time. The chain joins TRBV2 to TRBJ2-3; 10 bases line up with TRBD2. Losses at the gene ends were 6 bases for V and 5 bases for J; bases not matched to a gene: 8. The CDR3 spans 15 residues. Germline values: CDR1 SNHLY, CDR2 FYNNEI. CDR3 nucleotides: TGTGCCAGCAGGCGAGCGGGGGGGCTGGGAGATACGCAGTATTTT. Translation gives CASRRAGGLGDTQYF.